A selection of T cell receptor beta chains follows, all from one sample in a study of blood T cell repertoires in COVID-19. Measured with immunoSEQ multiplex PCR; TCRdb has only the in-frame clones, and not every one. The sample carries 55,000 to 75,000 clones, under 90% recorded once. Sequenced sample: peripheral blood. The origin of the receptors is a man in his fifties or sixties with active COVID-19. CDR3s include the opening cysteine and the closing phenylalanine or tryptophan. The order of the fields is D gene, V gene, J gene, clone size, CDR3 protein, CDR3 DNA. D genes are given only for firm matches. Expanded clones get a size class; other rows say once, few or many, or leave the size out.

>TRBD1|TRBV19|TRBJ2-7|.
CASSMGDRIYEQYF
TGTGCCAGTAGTATGGGGGACAGGATCTACGAGCAGTACTTC
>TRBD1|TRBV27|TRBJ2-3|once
CASSYWTGSDTQYF
TGTGCCAGCAGTTATTGGACAGGGTCAGATACGCAGTATTTT
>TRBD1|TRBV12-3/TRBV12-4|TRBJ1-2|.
CASTGQGDGYTF
TGTGCCAGCACCGGACAGGGAGATGGCTACACCTTC
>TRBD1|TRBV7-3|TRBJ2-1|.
CASSLASGQGHEQFF
TGTGCCAGCAGCTTAGCCTCGGGACAGGGGCATGAGCAGTTCTTC
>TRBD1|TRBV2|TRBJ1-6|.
CASTSNRQGNSPLHF
TGTGCCAGCACCTCTAATCGACAGGGCAATTCACCCCTCCACTTT
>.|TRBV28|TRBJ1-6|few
CASSLPGEISYNSPLHF
TGTGCCAGCAGTTTACCAGGGGAGATCTCCTATAATTCACCCCTCCACTTT
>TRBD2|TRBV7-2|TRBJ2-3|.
CASSPGSPTSGGQYF
TGTGCCAGCAGCCCCGGAAGTCCTACTAGCGGGGGGCAGTATTTT
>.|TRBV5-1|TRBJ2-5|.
CASSLAGETQYF
TGCGCCAGCAGCTTGGCGGGTGAGACCCAGTACTTC
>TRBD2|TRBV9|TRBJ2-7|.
CASSVLAGSSYEQYF
TGTGCCAGCAGCGTACTAGCGGGGAGCTCCTACGAGCAGTACTTC
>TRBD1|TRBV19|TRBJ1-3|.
CASSLGQGDFGNTIYF
TGTGCCAGTAGCCTTGGACAGGGGGATTTTGGAAACACCATATATTTT
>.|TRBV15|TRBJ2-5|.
CATSPRVAETQYF
TGTGCCACCAGCCCCAGGGTTGCGGAGACCCAGTACTTC